This T cell receptor (beta chain) was retrieved from a study of T-cell reconstitution after alpha-beta-depleted transplantation in children. This clonotype came up many times. This CDR3 region has 11 residues. The V and J ends lost 5 bases and 4 bases respectively, with 4 bases between them. CDR1 and CDR2 (germline): KGHDR, SFDVKD. Preparation of the TCRbeta library used unique molecular identifiers. Using its own MiXCR run on the PCR reads, TCRdb lists one record per CDR3 protein. The sample gives some 640,000 distinct CDR3 sequences, roughly 17% of which show up once; approximately 1.1% is in the top ten.

This chain joins TRBV24-1 and TRBJ1-2; no definite D call. Sequenced here: PBMCs from the stem cell graft donor, sampled from the stem cell graft. This sequence was found in a human donor who donated a stem cell graft to a child with acute myeloid leukemia. The CDR3 coding sequence is TGTGCCACCAGTGTGGCCTATGGCTACACCTTC. Its translation: CATSVAYGYTF.